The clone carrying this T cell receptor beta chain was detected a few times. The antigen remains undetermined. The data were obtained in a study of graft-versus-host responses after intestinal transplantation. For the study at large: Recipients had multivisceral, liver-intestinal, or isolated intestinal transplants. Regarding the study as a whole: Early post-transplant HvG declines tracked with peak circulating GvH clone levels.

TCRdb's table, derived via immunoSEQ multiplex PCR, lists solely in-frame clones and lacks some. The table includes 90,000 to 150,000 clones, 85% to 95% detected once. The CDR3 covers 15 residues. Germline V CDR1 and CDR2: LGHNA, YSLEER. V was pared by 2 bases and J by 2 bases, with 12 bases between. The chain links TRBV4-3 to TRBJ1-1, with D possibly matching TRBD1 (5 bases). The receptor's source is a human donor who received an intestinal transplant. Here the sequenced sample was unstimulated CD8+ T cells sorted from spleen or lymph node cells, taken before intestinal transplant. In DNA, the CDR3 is TGCGCCAGCAGCCAATTCGGGGCCCTTAACACTGAAGCTTTCTTT. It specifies CASSQFGALNTEAFF.